This TCR beta chain emerged from a study of regulatory T cells in long-lasting Graves disease (dated by TCRdb to the early 2020s). Turning to the overall study: Persistent Graves' disease was defined as persistently positive TSH receptor autoantibodies together with antithyroid drug treatment for over 5 years. Persistent Graves' disease patients were compared with newly diagnosed Graves' disease patients by peripheral blood TCR sequencing and RNA sequencing. The study was conducted in China and was registered as a clinical trial. A total of around 35 samples underwent TCR sequencing, from 13 patients with persistent Graves' disease and 20 patients with newly diagnosed Graves' disease. In the clinical cohort, patients with persistent Graves' disease had used antithyroid drugs for an average of about 10.3 years. Study-level results and caveats: More public clonotypes were shared among persistent patients (approximately 3,000) than among newly diagnosed patients (966). The small sample size was acknowledged by the authors as a limitation that may reduce accuracy. TRBV28, TRBJ1-2 and TRBJ2-5 were preferentially used in persistent disease, while TRBV20-1 and TRBJ2-1 were favored in newly diagnosed disease. Only the TCR beta chain was sequenced and analyzed. Peripheral blood alone was examined, since thyroid tissue, which constituted the primary lesion, could not be accessed. Compared with newly diagnosed patients, patients with persistent Graves' disease had lower TCR Shannon entropy and fewer highly expanded clones, which suggests clonal expansion.

Interpreted using the paper, the time point label stands for: persistent/refractory GD, antithyroid drugs over 5 years with positive TRAb. For both TCR sequencing and RNA sequencing, RNA was extracted from PBMCs using TRIzol. The diagnosis of Graves' disease followed American Thyroid Association guidelines. The patients came from an endocrinology department in Xi'an, China. Each patient gave approximately 10 milliliters of peripheral blood, collected in an EDTA anticoagulant tube. Ficoll Paque Plus density gradient separation was used to isolate PBMCs, and no additional T cell sorting was done. An Agilent 2100 Bioanalyzer and agarose gel were used to assess RNA quality, and a NanoDrop 2000 was used to measure RNA concentration. Library method: multiplex PCR. These reads were obtained on an Illumina HiSeq 4000. TCR beta libraries were built with iRepertoire HTBI primers and Arm-PCR amplification of CDR3 regions. PCR products were gel purified before sequencing. On the authors' methods: Gene usage analysis of CDR3 amino acid clonotypes relied on the 62 TRBV and about 13 TRBJ segments identified across samples. COPE and FqMerger were used to merge the filtered high-quality paired reads into contigs. Contigs were aligned with BLAST to IMGT TRBV, TRBD and TRBJ reference genes, and CDR3 was defined per IMGT. Highly expanded clones were defined as clonotypes with a frequency above 0.1%. Shannon entropy was used to measure repertoire diversity, and the Gini coefficient was used to measure V-J evenness. Clonotypes shared by more than one individual were considered public. The public sequencing data were trimmed at Q25 with fastp and processed into clonotypes with MiXCR by TCRdb, which kept only in-frame beta chains. Each entry merges the rows of one CDR3 protein and shows their most common DNA and genes. These V and J calls rely on TCRdb rather than the paper's analysis. This sample has hundreds of thousands of distinct CDR3 sequences in its table, and about 20% of those were observed once. The ten largest clones capture about an eighth of the sample.

From the cysteine through the phenylalanine, the CDR3 covers 15 amino acids. The entry retains the CDR3 DNA only, 45 bases that are in frame from base 1. From V the trimming removes 0 bases and from J it removes 3 bases, while the gene matches leave 2 bases of the junction unaccounted for. Reading the germline V gene gives CDR1 SGHDT and CDR2 YYEEEE. As concerns this clonotype: Its specific antigen is unknown. The record has no base qualities; no much larger clone is one base away.

The chain is assembled from TRBV5-6 and TRBJ2-7, with 11 bases aligning to TRBD2. This clonotype was obtained from a female donor with Graves disease. The sample consisted of peripheral blood mononuclear cells (PBMCs), taken when the disease was refractory, from a patient treated with antithyroid drugs. At the DNA level, the sequence is TGTGCCAGCAGCTTGGGACTAGCGGGGCTCTACGAGCAGTACTTC. Its protein reads: CASSLGLAGLYEQYF.